This TCR beta chain was found in a study of cytomegalovirus exposure and HLA in healthy donors. Points on this clone: Antigen specificity is unknown.

The PCR made use of 60 Vbeta and 13 Jbeta primers. TCRdb keeps only in-frame clones here, not all; method: immunoSEQ multiplex PCR. The sample records 150,000 to 180,000 clones, about 68% being singletons. Study conclusions and caveats: For most TCR beta V segments, an earlier analysis put the productive rate at about 87% or about 30% of the time. In a later analysis, productive TCRs from donors in an Asian-associated ancestry cluster reportedly carried fewer N-insertions than the cohort mean. In a later analysis, TCR beta V- and J-gene trimming showed a link to a missense DCLRE1C variant.

The specimen sequenced was PBMCs. The receptor was isolated from a man aged 18 to 30 in good health and CMV-seronegative.

CDR3 protein: CSVRWNNEQFF. CDR3 bases: TGCAGCGTGAGGTGGAACAATGAGCAGTTCTTC. The chain has TRBV29-1 and TRBJ2-1, with unresolved D. Germline V CDR1 and CDR2: SQVTM, ANQGSEA. There are 11 residues in the CDR3. Trimming took 6 bases from V and 5 from J, leaving 8 bases between them.